The present TCR beta chain was sequenced within a study of T cell repertoires in cytomegalovirus infection. As for the study in general: An indication of both CMV infection and matching HLA type came from public TCR beta signatures. Study-level findings and limits: The ex vivo response was dominated by HLA-C-restricted CMV-specific TCR beta clonotypes. Public TCR beta family frequency separated CMV-and-HLA carriers, including in an independent cohort.

Each CDR3 protein is one row after TCRdb ran MiXCR on the reads. The sample gives about 440,000 distinct CDR3 sequences, approximately 31% of which show up once; roughly an eighth is in the top ten. Notes on this clonotype: The antigen remains unidentified.

Germline V gene sequence: CDR1 MNHGY, CDR2 SAAAGT. V was pared by 8 bases and J by 10 bases, with 18 bases between. The CDR3 loop spans 14 amino acids. The material sequenced was PBMCs. This receptor was obtained from a human donor in good health (CMV status not recorded). Some clones in this sample may be carry-over from other donors' samples. J is TRBJ1-6 and V is TRBV6-8; D is undetermined. CDR3 amino acids: CASRPRQQESPLHF. For the CDR3, the DNA is TGTGCCAGCCGGCCCCGGCAACAAGAGTCACCCCTCCACTTT.